The clone carrying this T cell receptor (beta chain) occurred once. Measured with immunoSEQ multiplex PCR; TCRdb has only the in-frame clones, and not every one. The sample carries more than 1.2 million clones, roughly 98.5% recorded once. The data were obtained in a study of shared clonotypes between healthy human individuals. The material sequenced was naive CD4+ T cells sorted from blood. The subset denotes: CD45RA+ positively selected. The receptor's source is a man aged 25-40 years in good health.

CDR3: CASSPSHRTDTQYF. In DNA, the CDR3 is TGTGCCAGCAGCCCATCCCACCGCACAGATACGCAGTATTTT. The chain is built from TRBV11-2 and TRBJ2-3, with unresolved D. V shed 5 bases and J shed 1 base, with 10 bases lying between them. This CDR3 has 14 amino acids. In germline, CDR1 is SGHAT, CDR2 FQNNGV.